This T cell receptor beta chain derives from a study of T cell repertoires in ileal Crohn's disease (dated by TCRdb to 2018 to 2020). Background for the entire study: Median disease duration was approximately 8.3 years, and roughly a third of patients were identified as active smokers at the time of surgery. The study was conducted in parallel with a multicentre cohort built to find predictors of early endoscopic recurrence after ileocolonic resection. MI samples consisted of biopsies taken from the proximal margin of the surgical specimen. For commercial TCRB immunosequencing, about 500 nanograms of biopsy DNA were submitted for each sample. A Rutgeerts score higher than i0 was the definition used for endoscopic postoperative recurrence. About half of the patients received postoperative therapy: about eleven received thiopurines and roughly 19 received anti-TNF agents. Every patient underwent surgery because of a complication, which was stricturing disease in roughly 60% of cases and penetrating disease in around 39%. The study sequenced 170 or so mucosal samples from around 57 patients, taken at several locations on the surgical specimen and at postoperative endoscopy. A prospective multicentre cohort supplied the 55 to 65 Crohn's disease patients whose TCR repertoires were analysed.

The method was the immunoSEQ multiplex PCR assay. A two-step, amplification bias-controlled multiplex PCR was used by Adaptive Biotechnology to amplify CDR3 regions from genomic DNA. The first PCR used primers for every V and J gene segment; the second PCR added barcodes and Illumina adapters. An Illumina instrument was used to sequence the CDR3 libraries. The authors' analysis ran thus. The analysis used both the pipelines supplied by the vendor and custom analysis of the raw data in R/Bioconductor with R version 3.3.0. Clonality, ranging from 0 to 1, was calculated as the inverse of the normalised Shannon entropy of all productive clones. The repertoire share taken up by the top 100 clones defined high-frequency clones, and only clones that passed a 95% confidence test were kept. The Simpson index measured repertoire diversity, and the Morisita-Horn index measured overlap between samples. TCRdb obtained this table from immuneACCESS and retained in-frame rearrangements with V and J assigned. These tables miss some clones; where compared with another copy, unresolved V genes account for less than half of the shortfall, and the remainder is unexplained. The DNA gave D and trimming, while V, J and clone size come from that table. The sample table records thousands of clones; 72% of these occur just once. The top ten constitute roughly 41% of the sample.

V gives up 11 bases and J gives up 8 bases, and the segment between their germline ends measures 18 bases. The germline V gene encodes CDR1 SEHNR and CDR2 FQNEAQ (reference sequence). Including the terminal cysteine and phenylalanine, the CDR3 comprises 13 residues. The DNA shown is the 39-base CDR3, in frame from base 1. According to the study, the label for this sample's time point signals: proximal margin of the surgical specimen (macroscopically non-inflamed). Adults with ileal or ileocolonic Crohn's disease for whom ileocolonic resection was indicated were considered eligible. Whole ileal mucosal biopsies were stored frozen at -80°C before DNA extraction. Genomic DNA was extracted from frozen whole biopsies with a TRizol-based method and quantified on a NanoDrop 2000 spectrophotometer. Here is what the overall study found, with its caveats: Endoscopic recurrence was found to be associated with higher high-frequency clone percentages at surgery, and recurrence was observed in all patients with clonality above 26.8% (18/57). A significantly higher proportion of clonal expansions was observed in active smokers at surgery than in non-smokers (approximately 26% vs 20%, p=0.02). Compared with CD4 T cells, sorted CD8 T cells held more high-frequency clones, which suggests that the mucosal expansions were mostly CD8. Only a subgroup of patients, of unstated size, had their mucosal CD4 and CD8 T cells sorted and sequenced.

By its share of the sample, this clone is medium-sized (0.01 to 0.1%). Its recognized antigen is unknown. No much larger clone is present one base from it, and per-base qualities are unavailable. Sequenced: ileal tissue. The rearrangement joined TRBV7-9 to TRBJ1-4; TRBD1 is perhaps the D gene, given 5 matching bases. This receptor was obtained from an adult with Crohn's disease. The DNA is TGTGCCGTCCAATCTGAAGGGGCGGAAAAACTGTTTTTT. It is translated as CAVQSEGAEKLFF. Supplemented by the reference TRBV7-9 and TRBJ1-4 proteins around the CDR3, the complete variable domain is DTGVSQNPRHKITKRGQNVTFRCDPISEHNRLYWYRQTLGQGPEFLTYFQNEAQLEKSRLLSDRFSAERPKGSFSTLEIQRTEQGDSAMYLCAVQSEGAEKLFFGSGTQLSVL.